This T cell receptor beta chain was identified in a study of cytomegalovirus exposure and HLA in healthy donors. Overall study findings and caveats: The study labeled 150 to 200 TCR beta chains cytomegalovirus-associated.

CDR3 length equals 13 residues. CDR1 and CDR2 from the germline V gene are LNHDA and SQIVND (reference sequence). Trimming took 1 base from V and 11 from J; bases not matched to a gene: 4. Notes on this clone: Its antigen is currently unknown.

The repertoire was sequenced with immunoSEQ multiplex PCR; TCRdb's copy has only in-frame clones and lacks some. The sample consists of over 85,000 clones, roughly 90% of them appearing once. This sequence originates from a woman aged 30 to 39 in good health and CMV-seropositive. This chain links TRBV19 with TRBJ2-1; TRBD2 matches 8 bases. Specimen: PBMCs. Here the CDR3 DNA reads TGTGCCAGTAGTATAGTGGGACTAGAAAAGCAGTTCTTC. Amino acids: CASSIVGLEKQFF.